Sequencing of this T cell receptor beta chain was carried out in a study of blood T cell repertoires in COVID-19. Background on the study: Acute and convalescent COVID-19 samples came from the United States, Italy and Spain. T cells, B-cell-depleted T cells, or PBMCs supplied cDNA or gDNA.

Per the original methods: Using reference gene primer amplification, nucleated cell counts were estimated. Data came from immunoSEQ multiplex PCR; TCRdb stores just in-frame clones and leaves some out. For V, J and clone size, that table is used; D and trimming come from the DNA. The table records some 260,000 clones, about 87% of them present only once. Seattle cases were enrolled at active infection and followed longitudinally. Trimming took off 5 bases at V and 0 bases at J, with 10 bases between the two ends. The CDR3 has 14 amino acids. The germline V gene encodes CDR1 MNHEY and CDR2 SMNVEV (reference sequence).

The TCR comes from a woman under 40 with COVID-19, enrolled during active disease. The rearrangement joins TRBV27 to TRBJ1-1, with D possibly being TRBD1 (6 bases). Sequencing was carried out using peripheral blood. CDR3 sequence reads: CASSLQGLNTEAFF. For the CDR3, the DNA is TGTGCCAGCAGTCTACAGGGCCTGAACACTGAAGCTTTCTTT.